The clone carrying this T cell receptor (beta chain) was seen at least ten times. The sample is drawn from a study of T cells in Graves' hyperthyroidism and ophthalmopathy. The CDR3 consists of 12 residues. The germline V gene has CDR1 SGHTA and CDR2 FQGNSA. V lost 5 bases to trimming and J lost 4 bases, with 9 bases between them. Amplification of TCR beta CDR3 regions used RNA as the template. The TCR CDR3 first-round RT-PCR relied on the HTBI primer set. TCRdb reanalysed the multiplex PCR reads using MiXCR and keeps one entry per CDR3 protein. Of roughly 560,000 distinct CDR3 sequences in the sample, roughly 14% are singletons; the top ten hold 4% to 5.5%.

This sequence originates from a woman aged 40 to 50 with Graves' ophthalmopathy. The genes are TRBV7-2 and TRBJ2-7; maybe TRBD2 (6 bases). The specimen sequenced was blood. The CDR3 sequence: CASSGGSYEQYF. The CDR3 DNA sequence: TGTGCCAGCAGCGGGGGGTCTTACGAGCAGTACTTC.